This TCR beta chain was retrieved from a study of shared clonotypes between healthy human individuals. Profiling relied on immunoSEQ multiplex PCR, and the TCRdb table lists in-frame clones only, not all of them. The profile covers roughly 1,800,000 clones, with roughly 94% appearing a single time and 1.2% taken by the ten largest. The CDR3 has 16 amino acids. The germline V and J ends were trimmed by 1 base and 7 bases, with 17 bases remaining between them. Germline values: CDR1 MNHNS, CDR2 SASEGT. General observations from the study: As a rule, naive subsets had a larger estimated richness than memory subsets.

CD45RO-negative, CCR7-positively selected cells formed the naive CD8 fraction, excluding terminally differentiated effector memory CD45RA+ cells. Points on this clone: Its antigen is not identified.

The clonotype was recovered from a man aged 18 to 29 in good health. What was sequenced was naive CD8+ T cells sorted from blood. The genes are TRBV6-1 and TRBJ1-5; the D is unclear. The CDR3 here is CASSEGVWDGKQPQHF. CDR3 coding DNA: TGTGCCAGCAGTGAAGGGGTCTGGGATGGAAAACAGCCCCAGCATTTT.